This T cell receptor (beta chain) was profiled in a study of Ad26.COV2.S vaccination and SARS-CoV-2 variants. Treatment: over 15 received Ad26.COV2.S at low or high dose, single or two shots; about 5 received placebo; per-sample allocation not given. It was on day 63 after the first vaccine or placebo injection that samples were taken. Profiled with immunoSEQ multiplex PCR; TCRdb holds only in-frame clones, not every one. This table holds 450,000 to 550,000 clones, 85% to 90% found once. The CDR3 covers 15 residues. Germline V gene lookup returns CDR1 SGHDT and CDR2 YYEEEE. V was clipped by 2 bases and J by 9 bases, with 15 bases between them.

Sequencing was performed on peripheral blood, taken in a trial of Ad26.COV2.S vaccine versus placebo. The source of this sequence is a person aged 18-65 years who received the Ad26.COV2.S COVID-19 vaccine or a placebo. The chain links TRBV5-6 to TRBJ1-6; D gene uncertain. This chain's CDR3 is CASSFSPAAGSPLHF. DNA for the CDR3: TGTGCCAGCAGCTTCTCGCCAGCGGCGGGTTCACCCCTCCACTTT.